This T cell receptor (beta chain) came from a study of T cell clones after liver transplantation. Overall study: TCRbeta sequencing after a pre-transplant mixed lymphocyte reaction identified graft-donor-reactive clones, later tracked in post-transplant blood. Tolerance: complete withdrawal held at least one year, liver enzymes staying within twice normal.

Looked up from germline, CDR1 is SGHAT and CDR2 is FQNNGV. The CDR3 runs 16 residues. With 5 bases removed from V and 3 bases from J, the gap between germline ends came to 19 bases. Findings of the study overall: In most of the 8 subjects, circulating graft-donor-reactive CD4 TCRbeta sequences fell significantly after transplant. Low donor cell numbers restricted donor-reactive repertoire measurement in two subjects.

Turning to this clone: Its antigen is unidentified.

The repertoire was sequenced with immunoSEQ multiplex PCR; TCRdb's copy has only in-frame clones and lacks some. Among fewer than 110,000 clones, around 80% were seen once, and the ten largest hold roughly 2.8%. Sequencing used CD4+ T cells from blood, obtained approximately 43 months after liver transplant. The rearrangement links TRBV11-2 to TRBJ2-5; D may correspond to TRBD1 or TRBD2 (6 bases each). The TCR was taken from a human patient who received a liver transplant. The T cells may partly be graft donor cells. CDR3 amino acids: CASSLWGVGGEETQYF. The CDR3, as DNA: TGTGCCAGCAGCCTATGGGGGGTAGGGGGAGAAGAGACCCAGTACTTC.